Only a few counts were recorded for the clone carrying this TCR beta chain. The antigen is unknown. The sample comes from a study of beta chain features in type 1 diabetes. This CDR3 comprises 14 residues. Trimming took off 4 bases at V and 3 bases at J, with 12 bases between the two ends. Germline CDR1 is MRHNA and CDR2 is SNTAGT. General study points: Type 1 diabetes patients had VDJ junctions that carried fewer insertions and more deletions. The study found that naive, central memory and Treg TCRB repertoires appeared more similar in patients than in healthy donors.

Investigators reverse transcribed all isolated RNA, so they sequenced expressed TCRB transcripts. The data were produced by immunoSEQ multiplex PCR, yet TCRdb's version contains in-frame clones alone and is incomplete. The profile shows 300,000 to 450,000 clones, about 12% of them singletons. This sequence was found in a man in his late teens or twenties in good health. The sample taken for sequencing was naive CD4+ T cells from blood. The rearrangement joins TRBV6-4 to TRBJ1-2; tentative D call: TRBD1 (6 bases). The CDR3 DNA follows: TGTGCCAGCAGTGTGGGTTCAGGGGACTATGGCTACACCTTC. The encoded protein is CASSVGSGDYGYTF.